These T cell receptor beta chains were read from a single sample in a study of identical twins. From the 5' RACE reads, TCRdb called clonotypes with MiXCR, one entry per CDR3 protein. The profile shows roughly 700,000 distinct CDR3 sequences, 8.6% of them singletons. This sample was also put to use in a study of yellow fever vaccine responses in identical twins.

Sequencing was carried out using PBMCs. All receptors come from a woman between 18 and 29 years old in good health. Both conserved end residues are part of each CDR3. The order of the fields is clone size, V gene, J gene, D gene, CDR3 protein, CDR3 DNA. D genes are given only for firm matches. Only some rows state a clone size, as once, few, many or a class for expanded clones.

few	TRBV11-3	TRBJ1-5	.	CASSLQPVYYQPQHF	TGTGCCAGCAGCTTACAGCCCGTATATTATCAGCCCCAGCATTTT
many	TRBV29-1	TRBJ1-2	TRBD1	CSVEDYTGDILNYGYTF	TGCAGCGTTGAAGATTATACAGGGGACATACTAAACTATGGCTACACCTTC
.	TRBV28	TRBJ2-7	.	CASSYAGLGYEQYF	TGTGCCAGCAGTTATGCGGGACTTGGATACGAGCAGTACTTC
few	TRBV12-3/TRBV12-4	TRBJ2-2	TRBD1	CASSLQTGVTGELFF	TGTGCCAGCAGTTTACAGACAGGGGTGACCGGGGAGCTGTTTTTT
.	TRBV7-9	TRBJ2-1	TRBD2	CASSASGGKGEQFF	TGTGCCAGCAGCGCTAGCGGGGGTAAGGGTGAGCAGTTCTTC
few	TRBV5-6	TRBJ2-6	.	CASRHGGTGANVLTF	TGTGCCAGCAGGCATGGGGGCACTGGGGCCAACGTCCTGACTTTC
few	TRBV5-6	TRBJ2-4	TRBD1	CASSLNRGRGKNIQYF	TGTGCCAGCAGCTTGAACAGGGGAAGGGGCAAAAACATTCAGTACTTC
few	TRBV20-1	TRBJ2-1	.	CSARGPDNEQFF	TGCAGTGCTAGGGGCCCAGACAATGAGCAGTTCTTC
few	TRBV28	TRBJ2-1	TRBD2	CATRGLLAGGYNEQFF	TGTGCCACCCGGGGCCTACTAGCGGGGGGGTACAATGAGCAGTTCTTC
few	TRBV25-1	TRBJ2-5	TRBD1	CASSGTDRGRETQYF	TGTGCCAGCAGCGGAACGGACAGGGGTCGTGAGACCCAGTACTTC
many	TRBV28	TRBJ2-1	.	CASSSPVLVLGENEQFF	TGTGCCAGCAGCTCCCCGGTTCTAGTCCTGGGGGAGAATGAGCAGTTCTTC
few	TRBV5-4	TRBJ2-2	.	CASSLPRTGELFF	TGTGCCAGCAGCTTGCCTCGAACCGGGGAGCTGTTTTTT
.	TRBV12-3/TRBV12-4	TRBJ2-7	TRBD1	CASSPYTGTGGVEQYF	TGTGCCAGCAGCCCATATACCGGGACAGGGGGAGTCGAGCAGTACTTC
few	TRBV14	TRBJ2-7	TRBD2	CASSPFAGVVYEQYF	TGTGCCAGCAGCCCATTTGCGGGGGTCGTCTACGAGCAGTACTTC
.	TRBV7-3	TRBJ2-1	.	CASSLITGYNEQFF	TGTGCCAGCAGCTTAATAACCGGTTACAATGAGCAGTTCTTC
many	TRBV18	TRBJ2-5	TRBD2	CASSPPSGGETQYF	TGTGCCAGCTCACCACCGAGCGGGGGCGAGACCCAGTACTTC
few	TRBV4-1	TRBJ2-5	.	CASSQDLGKQETQYF	TGCGCCAGCAGCCAAGATTTGGGGAAGCAAGAGACCCAGTACTTC
few	TRBV20-1	TRBJ1-5	.	CSASRTKRNQPQHF	TGCAGTGCTAGCAGGACTAAACGCAATCAGCCCCAGCATTTT